What follows are 5 T cell receptor beta chains derived from one specimen sequenced in a study of identical twins. TCRdb called the 5' RACE reads again in MiXCR, with one record for every CDR3 protein. The table includes fewer than 900,000 distinct CDR3 sequences, over 15% detected once. These sequences were also reported in another study, on T cells expressing NK-cell markers.

Material: PBMCs. The receptor set was obtained from a young woman in good health.

In its sample, this clonotype was seen a few times. V usage is TRBV27 and J usage is TRBJ1-1; tentative D call: TRBD1 (5 bases). Trimming took 5 bases from V and 0 from J, leaving 13 bases between them. CDR3 length: 15 amino acids. Looked up from germline, CDR1 is MNHEY and CDR2 is SMNVEV (reference sequence). CDR3 sequence (DNA): TGTGCCAGCAGTCCGGGACTGGTCATGAACACTGAAGCTTTCTTT. Translation: CASSPGLVMNTEAFF.

This clonotype was seen only a few times. The chain uses TRBV7-2 and TRBJ1-6; no clear D gene. The CDR3 extends over 15 amino acids. Germline V gene sequence: CDR1 SGHTA, CDR2 FQGNSA. V was pared by 1 base and J by 0 bases, with 4 bases between. The CDR3 nucleotides read TGTGCCAGCAGCTTAGTGGGCTCCTATAATTCACCCCTCCACTTT. This gives the protein CASSLVGSYNSPLHF.

This clonotype was counted at least ten times. This chain uses TRBV12-3 or TRBV12-4 with TRBJ1-1; tentatively, D is TRBD1 (6 bases). Trimming took 6 bases from V and 0 from J, leaving 14 bases between them. This CDR3 is 15 amino acids long. The CDR3 here is CASSGTTGLNTEAFF. The CDR3 DNA reads as TGTGCCAGCAGCGGAACTACAGGGTTGAACACTGAAGCTTTCTTT.

This clonotype has a handful of counts. This chain uses TRBV18 with TRBJ2-5, with D perhaps TRBD1 (6 bases). From germline, CDR1 is KGHSH and CDR2 LQKENI. This CDR3 has 17 residues. Deletions cut 3 bases from V and 1 base from J, with 18 bases between. In DNA form, the CDR3 reads TGTGCCAGCTCACCCGCCCCCGCTGGACAGCCCCAAGAGACCCAGTACTTC. Its translation: CASSPAPAGQPQETQYF.

This clonotype appeared a few times. This rearrangement joins TRBV7-8 to TRBJ1-5, with D uncertain. Trimming pared 1 base from V and 0 bases from J, leaving 7 bases between. The length of the CDR3 is 15 residues. Germline CDR1 is SGHVS and CDR2 is FQNEAQ. The CDR3 DNA reads as TGTGCCAGCAGCTTAGAAAGAGCTAGCAATCAGCCCCAGCATTTT. As protein: CASSLERASNQPQHF.